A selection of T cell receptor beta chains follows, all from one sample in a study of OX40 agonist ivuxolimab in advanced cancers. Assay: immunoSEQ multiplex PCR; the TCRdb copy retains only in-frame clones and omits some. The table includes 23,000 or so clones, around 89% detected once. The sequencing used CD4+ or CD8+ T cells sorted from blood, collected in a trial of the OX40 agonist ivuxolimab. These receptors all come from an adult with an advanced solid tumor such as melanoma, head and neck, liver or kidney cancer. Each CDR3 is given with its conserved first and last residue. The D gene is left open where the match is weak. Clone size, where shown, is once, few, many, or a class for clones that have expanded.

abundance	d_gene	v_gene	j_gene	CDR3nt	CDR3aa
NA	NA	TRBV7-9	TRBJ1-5	TGTGCCAGCAGCTTAGCGTATGATCAGCCCCAGCATTTT	CASSLAYDQPQHF
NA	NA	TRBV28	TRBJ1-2	TGTGCCAGCAGTCTACCCCCAGGGAACTATGGCTACACCTTC	CASSLPPGNYGYTF
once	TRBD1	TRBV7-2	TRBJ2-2	TGTGCCAGCAGCTTAGCTGGACAGGGGAGGGGAGGGGCCGGGGAGCTGTTTTTT	CASSLAGQGRGGAGELFF
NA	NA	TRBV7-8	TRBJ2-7	TGTGCCAGCAGCTTAGGGGGACCCATCTACGAGCAGTACTTC	CASSLGGPIYEQYF
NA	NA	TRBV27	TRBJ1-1	TGTGCCAGCAGTTTATCCCGGACCATGAACACTGAAGCTTTCTTT	CASSLSRTMNTEAFF
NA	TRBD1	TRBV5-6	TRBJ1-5	TGTGCCAGCAGCTGGGGACAGAGAGATCAGCCCCAGCATTTT	CASSWGQRDQPQHF
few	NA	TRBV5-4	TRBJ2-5	TGTGCCAGCAGCTCGTCCGACGGGTTGGAGACCCAGTACTTC	CASSSSDGLETQYF
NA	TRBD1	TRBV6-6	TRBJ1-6	TGTGCCAGCAGTTTGGAGGGAGGGGGCTTAGGATCACCCCTCCACTTT	CASSLEGGGLGSPLHF
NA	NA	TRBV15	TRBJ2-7	TGTGCCACCAGCCCCCCTGGGGCGGCCTACGAGCAGTACTTC	CATSPPGAAYEQYF
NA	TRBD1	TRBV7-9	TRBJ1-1	TGTGCCAGCAGCTCCGGGGACAGCCCGAGCAGTGAAGCTTTCTTT	CASSSGDSPSSEAFF
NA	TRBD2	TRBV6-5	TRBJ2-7	TGTGCCAGCAGGTCGACTAGCGGTTCAAACTACGAGCAGTACTTC	CASRSTSGSNYEQYF
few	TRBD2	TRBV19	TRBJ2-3	TGTGCCAGTAGTATAGTAGGGACTAGCGGGGGCTTCGATACGCAGTATTTT	CASSIVGTSGGFDTQYF
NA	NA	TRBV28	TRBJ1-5	TGTGCCAGCAGTTTGGGGAATAGTAGGAGCAATCAGCCCCAGCATTTT	CASSLGNSRSNQPQHF
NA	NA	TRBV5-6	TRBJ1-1	TGTGCCAGCAGCTTTAGAGTATTGAACACTGAAGCTTTCTTT	CASSFRVLNTEAFF
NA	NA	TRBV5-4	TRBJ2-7	TGTGCCAGCAGTCCACTACAGAGATCCTACGAGCAGTACTTC	CASSPLQRSYEQYF
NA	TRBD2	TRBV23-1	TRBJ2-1	TGCGCCAGCACAATTCCGGGACTACCCTACAATGAGCAGTTCTTC	CASTIPGLPYNEQFF
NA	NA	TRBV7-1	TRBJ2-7	TGTGCCAGCAGCCAACTGAGGTATCGTTTCGGGCAGGGAAGAAACGAGCAGTACTTC	CASSQLRYRFGQGRNEQYF
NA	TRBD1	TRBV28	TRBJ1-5	TGTGCCAGCAGTTTACACCTCTTTCGGCCGGACAGGGAAGAACAGCCCCAGCATTTT	CASSLHLFRPDREEQPQHF
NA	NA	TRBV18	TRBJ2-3	TGTGCCAGCTCACCAGGACAATCTACCTCTAGCACAGATACGCAGTATTTT	CASSPGQSTSSTDTQYF
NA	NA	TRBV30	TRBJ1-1	TGTGCCTGGAGGGGGGAAAGGTTCACTGAAGCTTTCTTT	CAWRGERFTEAFF
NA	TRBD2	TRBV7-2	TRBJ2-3	TGTGCCAGCAGCTTACTAGCGGGGGGCCTCACAGATACGCAGTATTTT	CASSLLAGGLTDTQYF
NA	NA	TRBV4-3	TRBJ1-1	TGCGCCAGCAGCCCTGCGGGACAAAGGGTTCCTGAAGCTTTCTTT	CASSPAGQRVPEAFF
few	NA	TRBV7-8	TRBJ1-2	TGTGCCAGCCATGCGGGGGACGATGGCTACACCTTC	CASHAGDDGYTF
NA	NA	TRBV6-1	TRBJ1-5	TGTGCCAGCATCCCCGAGGGGGGGAGCAATCAGCCCCAGCATTTT	CASIPEGGSNQPQHF
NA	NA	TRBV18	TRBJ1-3	TGTGCCAGCTCACCGGGGTTTGACTCTGGAAACACCATATATTTT	CASSPGFDSGNTIYF
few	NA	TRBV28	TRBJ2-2	TGTGCCAGCAGTTTAATGGACAGAAACACCGGGGAGCTGTTTTTT	CASSLMDRNTGELFF
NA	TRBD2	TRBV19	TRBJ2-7	TGTGCCAGTAGTATGCTGTTGGGACTAGCGGGAGAGATCTACGAGCAGTACTTC	CASSMLLGLAGEIYEQYF
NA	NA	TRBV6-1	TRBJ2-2	TGTGCCAGCAGTCAGCCTTCGAACACCGGGGAGCTGTTTTTT	CASSQPSNTGELFF
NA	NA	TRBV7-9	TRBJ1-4	TGTGCCAGCAGCTCCAGGACAGCGGTTGAAAAACTGTTTTTT	CASSSRTAVEKLFF
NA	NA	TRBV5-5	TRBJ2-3	TGTGCCAGCAGCTTAGAACTATCAGGAAGAGATACGCAGTATTTT	CASSLELSGRDTQYF
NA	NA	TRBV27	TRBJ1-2	TGTGCCAGCAGTTTGGGCCCAGGGACATACAACTATGGCTACACCTTC	CASSLGPGTYNYGYTF
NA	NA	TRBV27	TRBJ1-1	TGTGCCAGCAGCTCGACGGGACATATCAACACTGAAGCTTTCTTT	CASSSTGHINTEAFF
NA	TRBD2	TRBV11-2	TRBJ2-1	TGTGCCAGCAGCTCTCTAGCGGGGGGGCCACAGGAGCAGTTCTTC	CASSSLAGGPQEQFF
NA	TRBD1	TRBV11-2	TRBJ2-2	TGTGCCAGCAGCTTCGACGGGACAGGTTTGGCCGGGGAGCTGTTTTTT	CASSFDGTGLAGELFF
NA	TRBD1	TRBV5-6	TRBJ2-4	TGTGCCAGCAGCTCGGGACAGGTCATTCAGTACTTC	CASSSGQVIQYF
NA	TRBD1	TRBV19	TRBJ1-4	TGTGCCAGTAGTCCCCTTGGACAGGGGAATGAAAAACTGTTTTTT	CASSPLGQGNEKLFF